These 32 T cell receptor beta chains share one sample of origin, sequenced in a study of identical twins. TCRdb itself ran the 5' RACE reads through MiXCR, one entry per CDR3 protein. This sample carries over 200,000 distinct CDR3 sequences, 5.5% to 7.5% of them seen once, and the ten largest clones take roughly 15%. These data are also associated with another study on T cells expressing NK-cell markers.

The sequenced sample consisted of CD8+ T cells sorted from blood. These receptors originate from a woman in her late teens or twenties in good health.

This clonotype was detected a few times. The J gene is TRBJ2-5, the V gene TRBV9; 9 bases line up with TRBD1. The V and J ends lost 3 bases and 4 bases, in that order; junction bases with no gene match: 10. The CDR3 runs to 16 residues. The V gene's germline CDR1 is SGDLS and CDR2 YYNGEE. As DNA, the CDR3 is TGTGCCAGCAGCGCGCCCCGGGACAGGGACTCAGAGACCCAGTACTTC. Its translation: CASSAPRDRDSETQYF.

This clonotype was recorded a few times. The genes are TRBV19 and TRBJ2-7; D is uncertain. V was cut by 7 bases and J by 2 bases, with 9 bases left in between. Germline V CDR1 and CDR2: LNHDA, SQIVND (reference sequence). The CDR3 runs 12 residues. DNA of the CDR3: TGTGCCAGTACCGATAGCCCCTACGAGCAGTACTTC. Its protein product is CASTDSPYEQYF. Full variable domain (missing parts from reference TRBV19 and TRBJ2-7): DGGITQSPKYLFRKEGQNVTLSCEQNLNHDAMYWYRQDPGQGLRLIYYSQIVNDFQKGDIAEGYSVSREKKESFPLTVTSAQKNPTAFYLCASTDSPYEQYFGPGTRLTVT.

This clonotype has ten or more counts. The V call is TRBV7-9, the J call TRBJ1-4; D is undetermined. The CDR3 has 15 amino acids. Germline V gene data show CDR1 as SEHNR and CDR2 as FQNEAQ (reference sequence). The V and J ends lost 2 bases and 5 bases respectively, with 12 bases between them. CDR3 protein: CASSLTPGANEKLFF. CDR3 in DNA: TGTGCCAGCAGCTTAACCCCGGGAGCGAATGAAAAACTGTTTTTT.

V usage is TRBV27 and J usage is TRBJ2-3; tentative D call: TRBD1 (6 bases). This CDR3 region has 12 residues. Per germline, CDR1 MNHEY and CDR2 SMNVEV (reference sequence). With 7 bases removed from V and 5 bases from J, the gap between germline ends came to 10 bases. CDR3 DNA: TGTGCCAGCACCCAAGGGGGAGATACGCAGTATTTT. Translating it yields CASTQGGDTQYF.

In its sample, this clonotype was seen many times. Here the CDR3 DNA reads TGCAGTGCTAGCCCATACGAGCAGTACTTC. Protein product: CSASPYEQYF. The chain joins TRBV20-1 to TRBJ2-7; D gene ambiguous. The CDR3 consists of 10 residues. V dropped 3 bases and J dropped 4 bases, with 4 bases sitting between them. Germline V lookup: CDR1 DFQATT, CDR2 SNEGSKA (reference sequence).

This clonotype was seen only a few times. The gene calls are TRBV7-9 and TRBJ2-5; D not certain. Trimming shortened V by 5 bases and J by 5 bases, and 9 bases separated the two germline ends. Germline values: CDR1 SEHNR, CDR2 FQNEAQ (reference sequence). The CDR3 runs 12 residues. CDR3 bases: TGTGCCAGCAGCCGCAGAGAGGAGACCCAGTACTTC. Residues: CASSRREETQYF.

This clonotype appeared many times. The V and J genes are TRBV6-2 or TRBV6-3 and TRBJ2-1; TRBD2 is a possible D gene (6 bases). This CDR3 region has 18 residues. Trimming took off 2 bases at V and 0 bases at J, with 17 bases between the two ends. Germline V gives CDR1 MNHEY, CDR2 SVGEGT. The CDR3 region has the DNA TGTGCCAGCAGTTACCCACGGTTTGAGCGGGTCTCCTACAATGAGCAGTTCTTC. Amino acid sequence: CASSYPRFERVSYNEQFF.

V usage is TRBV7-7 and J usage is TRBJ2-3; 7 nucleotides line up with TRBD1. Germline-derived CDR1 and CDR2 are SSHAT and FNYEAQ (reference sequence). V shed 3 bases, J shed 5 bases, and the junction held 8 bases outside the gene matches. The CDR3 spans 15 residues. CDR3 amino acids: CASSFELGGLDTQYF. CDR3 bases: TGTGCCAGCAGCTTCGAACTAGGGGGCCTAGATACGCAGTATTTT.

The rearrangement joins TRBV10-2 to TRBJ2-7, with D perhaps given as TRBD1 or TRBD2 (6 bases each). This CDR3 contains 12 residues. The V end lost 10 bases, the J end lost 1 base, and 11 bases lay between the germline ends. Germline CDR1 WSHSY, CDR2 SAAADI. The CDR3 loop is CATRGGSYEQYF. The CDR3 DNA follows: TGCGCCACGCGAGGGGGGTCCTACGAGCAGTACTTC.

This clonotype appeared a few times. The J gene is TRBJ1-1, the V gene TRBV11-3; D perhaps matches TRBD1 (5 bases). Germline V CDR1 and CDR2: SGHNT, YENEEA. V shed 9 bases and J shed 9 bases, with 14 bases lying between them. The CDR3 covers 11 residues. CDR3 in amino acids: CASSEGIQAFF. CDR3 DNA: TGTGCCAGTAGTGAGGGGATTCAAGCTTTCTTT.

The chain employs TRBV4-1 and TRBJ2-2; either TRBD1 or TRBD2 may supply D (6 bases each). Trimming took off 0 bases at V and 5 bases at J, with 16 bases between the two ends. Germline CDR1 reads MGHRA; CDR2 reads YSYEKL. This CDR3 comprises 17 residues. DNA for the CDR3: TGCGCCAGCAGCCAAGAACCGGGGGCGTTTCGGACCGGGGAGCTGTTTTTT. Translating it yields CASSQEPGAFRTGELFF.

This clonotype appeared many times. This chain joins TRBV29-1 and TRBJ2-5, with D tentatively TRBD1 (6 bases). The CDR3 length is 15 residues. Germline values: CDR1 SQVTM, CDR2 ANQGSEA. Trimming left V 0 bases short and J 3 bases short, with 14 bases between. CDR3 sequence: CSVEEEGVSEETQYF. The CDR3 region has the DNA TGCAGCGTTGAAGAAGAGGGGGTGTCCGAAGAGACCCAGTACTTC.

This clonotype is labeled medium-sized. The chain carries TRBV27 and TRBJ2-1; TRBD2 matches at 7 bases. Trimming cost V 5 bases and J 5 bases; bases outside gene matches: 12. The CDR3 is 16 amino acids. CDR1 MNHEY and CDR2 SMNVEV come from the germline V gene (reference sequence). For the CDR3, the DNA is TGTGCCAGCAGTCTCCCCTTGGGGGGGGGAAACAATGAGCAGTTCTTC. Encoded protein: CASSLPLGGGNNEQFF.

This clonotype was counted at least ten times. The V gene is TRBV5-6, the J gene TRBJ2-7, with D perhaps TRBD2 (6 bases). V lost 2 bases and J 7 bases, leaving 10 bases between the germline ends. Germline V gene lookup returns CDR1 SGHDT and CDR2 YYEEEE. The CDR3 contains 12 residues. CDR3 in amino acids: CASSLGRGEQYF. The CDR3 DNA reads TGTGCCAGCAGCTTAGGTCGGGGGGAGCAGTACTTC.

The V gene is TRBV4-1, the J gene TRBJ1-5, with D unclear. CDR1 is MGHRA and CDR2 is YSYEKL in the germline V gene. The CDR3 is 13 residues long. Trimming pared 0 bases from V and 7 bases from J, leaving 7 bases between. CDR3 in DNA: TGCGCCAGCAGCCAAGATTATGGGCAGCCCCAGCATTTT. Translating it yields CASSQDYGQPQHF.

The V gene is TRBV27, the J gene TRBJ2-7; TRBD2 might be the D (5 bases). Germline V gene data show CDR1 as MNHEY and CDR2 as SMNVEV (reference sequence). The ends were cut back, 0 bases at V and 5 bases at J, with 14 bases in the middle. There are 15 residues in the CDR3. The CDR3 region has the DNA TGTGCCAGCAGTTTATCGAGTAGGAGGACGGACGAGCAGTACTTC. Amino acids: CASSLSSRRTDEQYF.

This clonotype was counted a few times. J is TRBJ1-5 and V is TRBV7-8; D unresolved. Germline CDR1 is SGHVS and CDR2 is FQNEAQ. V dropped 5 bases and J dropped 2 bases, with 10 bases sitting between them. CDR3 length equals 14 residues. CDR3 coding DNA: TGTGCCAGCAGCCTACCAGCAGGCAATCAGCCCCAGCATTTT. Translation: CASSLPAGNQPQHF.

V is TRBV3-1 and J is TRBJ1-1; D is undetermined. The V and J ends lost 4 bases and 5 bases respectively, with 11 bases between them. CDR3 size: 13 residues. The germline V gene has CDR1 LGHDT and CDR2 YNNKEL (reference sequence). CDR3 coding DNA: TGTGCCAGCAGCCCTTTACGGCGGACTGAAGCTTTCTTT. This translates into CASSPLRRTEAFF.

This clonotype was detected many times. The rearrangement joins TRBV7-7 to TRBJ2-5; 10 bases align to TRBD1. This CDR3 has 15 residues. J lost 3 bases, V lost 5 bases, and 6 bases had no gene match. Germline CDR1 and CDR2: SSHAT and FNYEAQ (reference sequence). CDR3 protein: CASSPGQGKKETQYF. CDR3 DNA: TGTGCCAGCAGCCCGGGACAGGGGAAAAAAGAGACCCAGTACTTC.

This clonotype came up a few times. The V call is TRBV5-6, the J call TRBJ2-7; D gene uncertain. CDR3 length: 16 residues. V lost 0 bases and J lost 6, with 19 bases in between. Germline CDR1 is SGHDT and CDR2 is YYEEEE. Here the CDR3 reads CASSLAVGSFSGEQYF. The CDR3 DNA follows: TGTGCCAGCAGCTTGGCCGTTGGCAGTTTTTCGGGCGAGCAGTACTTC.

This chain joins TRBV10-3 and TRBJ2-3; TRBD1 is a possible D gene (6 bases). Looked up from germline, CDR1 is ENHRY and CDR2 is SYGVKD. Trimming left V 10 bases short and J 3 bases short, with 17 bases between. This CDR3 comprises 14 residues. This chain's CDR3 is CATFRDKRTDTQYF. The DNA for the CDR3 is TGTGCCACCTTCCGGGACAAGCGGACAGATACGCAGTATTTT.

This clonotype was detected a few times. V is TRBV6-2 or TRBV6-3 and J is TRBJ2-1, with 10 nucleotides matching TRBD1. Germline-derived CDR1 and CDR2 are MNHEY and SVGEGT. Trimming took 5 bases from V and 6 from J; bases not matched to a gene: 10. The CDR3 loop spans 16 amino acids. The CDR3 reads CASSPRGTGVSNEQFF. CDR3 in DNA: TGTGCCAGCAGTCCCCGCGGGACAGGGGTTAGCAATGAGCAGTTCTTC.

The chain recombines TRBV27 with TRBJ2-7; 7 bases match TRBD1. Germline CDR1 and CDR2: MNHEY and SMNVEV (reference sequence). CDR3 length: 15 residues. V lost 5 bases, J lost 0 bases, and 7 bases stayed unmatched. CDR3 residues: CASSAYRGYSYEQYF. DNA of the CDR3: TGTGCCAGCAGTGCCTACAGGGGCTACTCCTACGAGCAGTACTTC.

This clonotype showed up just a few times. V usage is TRBV20-1 and J usage is TRBJ2-7, with 10 bases lining up with TRBD2. CDR1 is DFQATT and CDR2 is SNEGSKA in the germline V gene (reference sequence). The CDR3 spans 14 residues. With V trimmed by 1 base and J by 3 bases, 3 bases remained unmatched. The chain's CDR3 is CSARVLAGDYEQYF. The CDR3 DNA reads TGCAGTGCTAGAGTTCTAGCGGGGGACTACGAGCAGTACTTC.

This clonotype was seen a few times. The rearrangement joins TRBV15 to TRBJ1-4, with D uncertain. Germline V gene lookup returns CDR1 LNHNV and CDR2 YYDKDF (reference sequence). Between the trimmed V and J ends, which lost 8 bases and 8 bases, there was a span of 18 bases. There are 14 residues in the CDR3. The CDR3 region is CATGLGIGEEKLFF. For the CDR3, the DNA is TGTGCCACCGGGCTAGGGATAGGAGAAGAAAAACTGTTTTTT. The full variable domain, its missing parts supplied by reference TRBV15 and TRBJ1-4, is DAMVIQNPRYQVTQFGKPVTLSCSQTLNHNVMYWYQQKSSQAPKLLFHYYDKDFNNEADTPDNFQSRRPNTSFCFLDIRSPGLGDTAMYLCATGLGIGEEKLFFGSGTQLSVL.

Ten or more counts support this clonotype. The J gene is TRBJ2-1, the V gene TRBV5-1; weak D call: TRBD2 (6 bases). Germline V CDR1 and CDR2: SGHRS, YFSETQ. V lost 4 bases to trimming and J lost 10 bases, with 24 bases between them. CDR3 size: 16 residues. CDR3 sequence (DNA): TGCGCCAGCAGCCCCCTCGGGGGAGCGACTCATACCGAGCAGTTCTTC. It yields the protein CASSPLGGATHTEQFF.

In its sample, this clonotype was seen many times. The chain couples TRBV11-2 to TRBJ2-4; TRBD1 is a possible D gene (6 bases). The V and J ends lost 0 bases and 0 bases respectively, with 12 bases between them. Germline V lookup: CDR1 SGHAT, CDR2 FQNNGV. The CDR3 totals 17 residues. Written as DNA, the CDR3 is TGTGCCAGCAGCTTAGAAGGACAGATACTAGCCAAAAACATTCAGTACTTC. Its translation is CASSLEGQILAKNIQYF.

A few counts support this clonotype. One junction end does not reproduce the germline sequence, and a read error may be involved. V and J are TRBV9 and TRBJ2-1; D call uncertain. The CDR3 loop spans 9 amino acids. Germline values: CDR1 SGDLS, CDR2 YYNGEE. The DNA of the CDR3 is TGTGCCAGCAGCCTTTCTCAAGGTTTC. This encodes CASSLSQGF. Variable domain in full (rest from reference TRBV9 and TRBJ2-1): DSGVTQTPKHLITATGQRVTLRCSPRSGDLSVYWYQQSLDQGLQFLIQYYNGEERAKGNILERFSAQQFPDLHSELNLSSLELGDSALYFCASSLSQGFGPGTRLTVL.

This sequence joins TRBV2 and TRBJ1-1; D gene unclear. The CDR3 has 12 amino acids. Germline values: CDR1 SNHLY, CDR2 FYNNEI. V shed 8 bases and J shed 10 bases, with 17 bases lying between them. CDR3 DNA: TGTGCCAGCGGGCTAGAGGGCGCCGCAGCTTTCTTT. Residues: CASGLEGAAAFF. Together with reference TRBV2 and TRBJ1-1, the CDR3 gives the full variable domain: EPEVTQTPSHQVTQMGQEVILRCVPISNHLYFYWYRQILGQKVEFLVSFYNNEISEKSEIFDDQFSVERPDGSNFTLKIRSTKLEDSAMYFCASGLEGAAAFFGQGTRLTVV.

In this sample, this clonotype turned up a few times. This chain links TRBV27 with TRBJ2-1; D uncertain. V was cut by 6 bases and J by 4 bases, with 13 bases left in between. CDR3 size: 14 residues. CDR1 MNHEY and CDR2 SMNVEV come from the germline V gene (reference sequence). This chain's CDR3 is CASSSVSAYNEQFF. The CDR3 region has the DNA TGTGCCAGCAGCTCAGTTTCGGCTTACAATGAGCAGTTCTTC.

The V and J genes are TRBV3-1 and TRBJ1-1, with 8 bases fitting TRBD1. The CDR3 is 15 amino acids. V lost 4 bases and J lost 4; bases outside the gene matches: 8. Germline assignment: CDR1 LGHDT and CDR2 YNNKEL (reference sequence). DNA for the CDR3: TGTGCCAGCAGCCGTGGTAGGGACAGGACCACTGAAGCTTTCTTT. Its protein product is CASSRGRDRTTEAFF.

A few counts support this clonotype. The chain has TRBV2 and TRBJ2-1; D might be TRBD1 (6 bases). The CDR3 is 16 amino acids. V gave up 6 bases and J gave up 0 bases, with 15 bases separating them. Germline V gene lookup returns CDR1 SNHLY and CDR2 FYNNEI. The CDR3 DNA is TGTGCCAGCAGGGGGGACACCGTGAGCTCCTACAATGAGCAGTTCTTC. Protein sequence: CASRGDTVSSYNEQFF.